Given below is one TCR beta chain in context. Two negative PCRs, clearance, or symptom resolution characterized the recovered Cohort 3 donors. These data are taken from a study of blood T cell repertoires in COVID-19. Clones were sequenced by immunoSEQ multiplex PCR, and TCRdb holds only the in-frame ones, with some missing. The profile shows about 400,000 clones, about 90% of them singletons. This CDR3 has 14 amino acids. With 4 bases clipped from V and 2 bases from J, the junction kept 3 bases outside the gene matches. Germline CDR1 LGHNA, CDR2 YNFKEQ. The receptor's source is a woman in her thirties who had recovered from COVID-19. The chain combines TRBV4-2 with TRBJ2-3, with 7 bases matching TRBD2. The sequencing sample was made of PBMCs or T cells enriched from blood (not recorded which). The CDR3, as DNA: TGTGCCAGCAGCCCAGCGGGGATCACAGATACGCAGTATTTT. Translating gives CASSPAGITDTQYF.